This TCR beta chain was documented in a study of cytomegalovirus exposure and HLA in healthy donors. Looking at the study overall: Approximately 180 million T cells yielded approximately 100 million unique TCR beta sequences, as an earlier analysis found. Of a few hundred genotyped donors, 75% to 90% grouped in the Caucasian-associated ancestry cluster.

As regards this clone: Its antigen is currently unknown.

PCR involved 60 Vbeta and 13 Jbeta primers. Produced via immunoSEQ multiplex PCR; TCRdb's table is partial and in-frame only. The data hold some 150,000 clones, with approximately 75% observed a single time. Study-wide results and limits: Across donors, sequencing depth was assumed by presence/absence analyses to be roughly uniform.

The CDR3 has 11 amino acids. The V gene's germline CDR1 is MNHNS and CDR2 SASEGT. The specimen was PBMCs. The sequence was obtained from a man younger than 45 in good health and CMV-seropositive. The chain links TRBV6-1 to TRBJ1-2; D uncertain. The CDR3 DNA sequence: TGTGCTGCCGGCAGGTCGCATGGCTACACCTTC. Encoded protein: CAAGRSHGYTF.